A selection of T cell receptor beta chains follows, all from one sample in a study of T cells in localized non-small cell lung cancer. TCRdb's copy holds only in-frame clones and misses some; the assay was immunoSEQ multiplex PCR. Seen here are fewer than 40,000 clones, roughly nine tenths observed once, and the top ten hold about 3.2%. The sequencing used peripheral blood, collected before any cancer treatment. These receptor sequences come from a female donor older than 55 with stage I lung adenocarcinoma. Both conserved end residues are part of each CDR3. Each record gives: V gene, clone size, D gene, J gene, CDR3 DNA, CDR3 protein. The D gene is left open where the match is weak. Rows give clone size only sometimes, using once, few, many, or a class for an expanded clone.

TRBV12-5,.,.,TRBJ2-1,TGTGCTAGTGGTTTGGTACTCCCCGGGGTCCCCTACAATGAGCAGTTCTTC,CASGLVLPGVPYNEQFF
TRBV9,.,.,TRBJ1-2,TGTGCCAGCAGCGTAGGCGGGCAGTATGGCTACACCTTC,CASSVGGQYGYTF
TRBV11-3,few,.,TRBJ2-7,TGTGCCAGCAGCACCGGGGACGGCGAGCAGTACTTC,CASSTGDGEQYF
TRBV4-1,.,.,TRBJ2-3,TGCGCCAGCAGCCTATGGGGCACAGATACGCAGTATTTT,CASSLWGTDTQYF
TRBV10-3,.,TRBD1,TRBJ2-7,TGTGCCACCAATCCGGGACAGGGGTCCTACGAGCAGTACTTC,CATNPGQGSYEQYF
TRBV9,.,TRBD1,TRBJ1-3,TGTGCCAGCAGCGTAAGGACAGGGGGCTTAACTGGAAACACCATATATTTT,CASSVRTGGLTGNTIYF
TRBV4-3,.,.,TRBJ2-1,TGCGCCAGCAGCCAAGATCCAGGAGGGTGGGACAATGAGCAGTTCTTC,CASSQDPGGWDNEQFF
TRBV6-6,once,TRBD1,TRBJ1-4,TGTGCCAGCAGTTACGCGGGACAGGATGAAAAACTGTTTTTT,CASSYAGQDEKLFF
TRBV2,.,TRBD2,TRBJ2-1,TGTGCCAGCAGCGGGACTAGCGGGAATGAGCAGTTCTTC,CASSGTSGNEQFF
TRBV28,.,TRBD2,TRBJ2-3,TGTGCCAGCAGTCTCTCAAGCGGGAGGAATACGCAGTATTTT,CASSLSSGRNTQYF
TRBV2,.,TRBD1,TRBJ1-4,TGTGCCAGCAGTGCAGGACAGGGGAGGGCTGCTAATGAAAAACTGTTTTTT,CASSAGQGRAANEKLFF